Presented here are 8 T cell receptor beta chains from one specimen sequenced in a study of spatial heterogeneity in lung cancer. The time point here: sample taken at primary tumor resection. TCRdb called the 5' RACE reads again in MiXCR, with one record for every CDR3 protein. The repertoire holds more than 4,500 distinct CDR3 sequences, approximately 12% seen once, with around 50% in the top ten. Study outcomes and limitations: It was found that expanded intratumoral alpha and beta TCR counts tracked tumor mutation counts.

The antigens these receptors bind are not known. The sample consisted of lung tumor tissue, taken at surgery. Every receptor here comes from a male donor with early-stage non-small cell lung cancer.

The CDR3 here is CASRLFRRPQETQYF. In DNA, the CDR3 is TGTGCAAGTCGCTTATTCCGGAGACCCCAAGAGACCCAGTACTTC. The chain employs TRBV12-2 and TRBJ2-5. TRBV12-2 is given as a pseudogene. The CDR3 spans 15 residues.

The chain recombines TRBV20-1 with TRBJ2-3; 9 nucleotides align to TRBD2. The CDR3 totals 15 residues. CDR1 is DFQATT and CDR2 is SNEGSKA in the germline V gene (reference sequence). The trim removed 0 bases at V and 5 bases at J, leaving 6 bases unmatched. CDR3 sequence: CSARDWRGGQDTQYF. The CDR3 DNA sequence: TGCAGTGCTAGAGATTGGCGGGGGGGCCAAGATACGCAGTATTTT.

The sample holds a few counts of this clonotype. This chain joins TRBV11-3 and TRBJ2-3; 8 bases are a match to TRBD1. CDR3 length: 16 amino acids. Germline V gives CDR1 SGHNT, CDR2 YENEEA. With 6 bases clipped from V and 2 bases from J, the junction kept 10 bases outside the gene matches. DNA of the CDR3: TGTGCCAGCAGTCCTCAGGGGGCGCTCCCCACAGATACGCAGTATTTT. The encoded protein is CASSPQGALPTDTQYF.

The chain is built from TRBV9 and TRBJ2-5; a possible D gene is TRBD2 (5 bases). The CDR3 loop spans 17 amino acids. Trimming removed 0 bases from V and 0 bases from J, with 15 bases in between. Germline values: CDR1 SGDLS, CDR2 YYNGEE. The CDR3, as DNA: TGTGCCAGCAGCGTAGGTCCAGCGGTTCAGTACCAAGAGACCCAGTACTTC. Protein: CASSVGPAVQYQETQYF.

This chain joins TRBV20-1 and TRBJ2-7; D unresolved. Looked up from germline, CDR1 is DFQATT and CDR2 is SNEGSKA (reference sequence). The CDR3 covers 12 residues. Trimming removed 2 bases from V and 2 bases from J, with 7 bases in between. The CDR3 bases are TGCAGTGCTAGAAAGGGTCCCTACGAGCAGTACTTC. Residues: CSARKGPYEQYF.

This clonotype was counted a few times. The chain employs TRBV7-2 and TRBJ2-3; 10 bases line up with TRBD1. The CDR3 spans 16 residues. Germline V gene data show CDR1 as SGHTA and CDR2 as FQGNSA. J lost 8 bases, V lost 5 bases, and 13 bases had no gene match. In DNA, the CDR3 is TGTGCCAGCAGCGGAAGACAGGGGGCCCTCTTAGGTACGCAGTATTTT. It yields the protein CASSGRQGALLGTQYF.

This clonotype was recorded a few times. The genes are TRBV4-2 and TRBJ1-1; a possible D gene is TRBD1 (5 bases). Germline CDR1 LGHNA, CDR2 YNFKEQ. Trimming removed 2 bases at V and 5 bases at J, with 12 bases between. This CDR3 has 14 amino acids. The CDR3 sequence is CASSQPGKGTEAFF. As DNA, the CDR3 is TGTGCCAGCAGCCAACCGGGGAAGGGGACTGAAGCTTTCTTT.

This chain connects TRBV30 to TRBJ1-5; TRBD1 aligns across 7 bases. J was trimmed by 5 bases and V by 3 bases; bases with no gene match: 7. The CDR3 consists of 14 residues. Per the germline V gene, CDR1 is GTSNPN and CDR2 is SVGIG (reference sequence). CDR3 coding DNA: TGTGCCTGGAGCCAGACAGGGAGGCATCAGCCCCAGCATTTT. Translating it yields CAWSQTGRHQPQHF.